The T cell receptor beta chain described here comes from a study of cytomegalovirus exposure and HLA in healthy donors. PCR employed 60 Vbeta and 13 Jbeta primers. The protocol was immunoSEQ multiplex PCR, while the TCRdb copy is restricted to in-frame clones and leaves out a portion. Found here are around 94,000 clones, about 69% of them singletons; the top ten hold around 4.8%. The CDR3 contains 14 residues. V was trimmed by 4 bases and J by 2 bases, leaving 13 bases between them. Germline lookup yields CDR1 SGDLS and CDR2 YYNGEE. J is TRBJ2-7 and V is TRBV9, with D possibly being TRBD2 (6 bases). Sequencing was done on a sample of PBMCs. The source of this sequence is a human donor in good health. For the CDR3, the DNA is TGTGCCAGCAGCCCCCAGCGGGCCGCCTACGAGCAGTACTTC. The encoded protein is CASSPQRAAYEQYF.